Each of the 16 T cell receptor beta chains below was sequenced from the same sample in a study of blood T cell repertoires in COVID-19. TCRdb's table, derived via immunoSEQ multiplex PCR, lists solely in-frame clones and lacks some. The repertoire holds fewer than 400,000 clones, with about 88% as singletons. Material for sequencing was peripheral blood. All receptors come from a human donor in a cohort sampled during active COVID-19.

The chain combines TRBV9 with TRBJ2-7, with D possibly matching TRBD2 (5 bases). The CDR3 spans 14 residues. Trimming removed 4 bases at V and 5 bases at J, with 16 bases between. Germline CDR1 is SGDLS and CDR2 is YYNGEE. The CDR3 region has the DNA TGTGCCAGCAGCCCCCGCCGGGGTAAGGACGAGCAGTACTTC. Protein sequence: CASSPRRGKDEQYF.

J is TRBJ1-5 and V is TRBV7-3; D is uncertain. Germline V CDR1 and CDR2: SGHTA, FQGTGA. The CDR3 loop spans 13 amino acids. Trimming pared 3 bases from V and 5 bases from J, leaving 8 bases between. The CDR3, as DNA: TGTGCCAGCAGCTTCGGGAAAGATCAGCCCCAGCATTTT. Translation gives CASSFGKDQPQHF.

This clone was seen a handful of times. The chain links TRBV27 to TRBJ1-5; 7 bases align to TRBD1. The CDR3 contains 14 residues. The V gene's germline CDR1 is MNHEY and CDR2 SMNVEV (reference sequence). The J segment lost 4 bases and the V segment lost 5 bases, leaving 5 bases of the junction unmatched. CDR3 coding DNA: TGTGCCAGCAGTCCCGGGACAGATAATCAGCCCCAGCATTTT. Translating it yields CASSPGTDNQPQHF.

This clone was observed a handful of times. The chain employs TRBV30 and TRBJ1-6; 9 nucleotides agree with TRBD1. CDR1 GTSNPN and CDR2 SVGIG come from the germline V gene (reference sequence). The CDR3 is 13 residues long. With V trimmed by 5 bases and J by 10 bases, 6 bases remained unmatched. The CDR3 spells CAWDRDRDSPLHF. The CDR3 region has the DNA TGTGCCTGGGACCGGGACAGGGACTCACCCCTCCACTTT.

The J gene is TRBJ2-7, the V gene TRBV6-6; possible D gene TRBD1, 6 bases. This CDR3 region has 12 residues. Germline V gives CDR1 MNHNY, CDR2 SVGAGI (reference sequence). V gave up 8 bases and J gave up 2 bases, with 10 bases separating them. The CDR3 protein is CASGTGTYEQYF. The DNA for the CDR3 is TGTGCCAGCGGTACAGGGACCTACGAGCAGTACTTC.

Worth noting for this clone: Other DNA sequences in this sample translate to the same CDR3. The V call is TRBV5-1, the J call TRBJ1-2, with no clear D. Germline values: CDR1 SGHRS, CDR2 YFSETQ. The CDR3 length is 14 residues. The V end lost 1 base, the J end lost 8 bases, and 15 bases lay between the germline ends. CDR3 sequence: CASSLSGLSGGYTF. Here the CDR3 DNA reads TGCGCCAGCAGCTTGTCTGGGCTCTCGGGGGGCTACACCTTC.

This clone was picked up a small number of times. V gene TRBV3-1 (or the pseudogene TRBV3-2) combines with J gene TRBJ2-5; D is perhaps TRBD2 (6 bases). CDR3 size: 15 residues. From germline, CDR1 is LGHDT and CDR2 YNNKEL (reference sequence). Deletions cut 1 base from V and 5 bases from J, with 14 bases between. CDR3 sequence (DNA): TGTGCCAGCAGCCAAGTTGTCGGGAGAGGGGAGACCCAGTACTTC. Protein product: CASSQVVGRGETQYF.

Of note for this clone: This CDR3 is also generated by other DNA sequences in the sample. CDR3 sequence (DNA): TGCAGCGTTGGGGGACAGGGGAGTGAAAAACTGTTTTTT. This gives the protein CSVGGQGSEKLFF. The chain combines TRBV29-1 with TRBJ1-4; 10 nucleotides match TRBD1. CDR3 length equals 13 residues. Germline assignment: CDR1 SQVTM and CDR2 ANQGSEA. Trimming at V came to 4 bases and at J to 7 bases, leaving 3 bases not matched to a gene.

This chain connects TRBV29-1 to TRBJ1-1; the D is unclear. There are 11 residues in the CDR3. Trimming left V 4 bases short and J 10 bases short, with 13 bases between. Germline V lookup: CDR1 SQVTM, CDR2 ANQGSEA. CDR3 amino acids: CSVGDPEGAFF. The CDR3, as DNA: TGCAGCGTTGGAGACCCTGAGGGAGCTTTCTTT.

The chain is built from TRBV7-3 and TRBJ2-5; 9 bases agree with TRBD2. V dropped 5 bases and J dropped 5; count of bases not matched to a gene: 18. The CDR3 contains 18 residues. Looked up from germline, CDR1 is SGHTA and CDR2 is FQGTGA. The CDR3 loop reads CASSVTPRRRGGVETQYF. The CDR3 bases are TGTGCCAGCAGCGTCACCCCCCGTAGGCGGGGGGGCGTCGAGACCCAGTACTTC.

The chain links TRBV28 to TRBJ1-1; 9 nucleotides agree with TRBD1. After removal of 8 bases from V and 8 bases from J, the junction contained 9 bases not matched to a gene. The germline V gene encodes CDR1 MDHEN and CDR2 SYDVKM. This CDR3 comprises 13 residues. CDR3 loop: CASALPGQGEAFF. In nucleotides, the CDR3 is TGTGCCAGCGCGCTACCGGGACAGGGAGAAGCTTTCTTT. Supplemented by reference TRBV28 and TRBJ1-1, the full variable domain reads DVKVTQSSRYLVKRTGEKVFLECVQDMDHENMFWYRQDPGLGLRLIYFSYDVKMKEKGDIPEGYSVSREKKERFSLILESASTNQTSMYLCASALPGQGEAFFGQGTRLTVV.

V and J are TRBV19 and TRBJ2-7; the match to TRBD1 covers 7 bases. The CDR3 has 16 amino acids. Germline lookup yields CDR1 LNHDA and CDR2 SQIVND (reference sequence). The V gene end was trimmed by 1 base and the J gene end by 3 bases; junction bases not matched to a gene: 9. The CDR3, as DNA: TGTGCCAGTAGTATAGGCATCCGGGACAGTTTCTACGAGCAGTACTTC. It encodes CASSIGIRDSFYEQYF.

This chain connects TRBV29-1 to TRBJ2-1, with TRBD2 matching 12 bases. The germline V gene encodes CDR1 SQVTM and CDR2 ANQGSEA. Losses at the gene ends were 7 bases for V and 2 bases for J; bases not matched to a gene: 12. The CDR3 contains 17 residues. In nucleotides, the CDR3 is TGCAGCGCCTGGCGACTAGCGGGAGCCCTAACCTACAATGAGCAGTTCTTC. Amino acid sequence: CSAWRLAGALTYNEQFF.

The chain is built from TRBV10-3 and TRBJ1-1, with D tentatively TRBD1 (5 bases). Trimming cost V 11 bases and J 1 base, with 23 bases left between them. The CDR3 spans 16 residues. CDR1 and CDR2 from the germline V gene are ENHRY and SYGVKD. Here the CDR3 reads CAVSEGSGFQNTEAFF. The CDR3, as DNA: TGTGCCGTATCAGAAGGGTCAGGGTTCCAGAACACTGAAGCTTTCTTT.

This sequence joins TRBV5-1 and TRBJ2-7; 7 positions match TRBD1. V gave up 4 bases and J gave up 6 bases; unmatched junction bases: 10. CDR1 SGHRS and CDR2 YFSETQ come from the germline V gene. The CDR3 covers 14 residues. For the CDR3, the DNA is TGCGCCAGCAGCCAACGGACAGGCCGAGGCGAGCAGTACTTC. It yields the protein CASSQRTGRGEQYF.

The chain links TRBV7-8 to TRBJ2-1; 9 nucleotides match TRBD2. This CDR3 comprises 17 residues. Germline lookup yields CDR1 SGHVS and CDR2 FQNEAQ. J lost 4 bases, V lost 4 bases, and 11 bases had no gene match. The CDR3 spells CASSYPTTSGSYNEQFF. CDR3 coding DNA: TGTGCCAGCAGCTACCCGACGACTAGCGGATCTTACAATGAGCAGTTCTTC.